The 19 T cell receptor beta chains below all came from one sample that was sequenced in a study of control samples from healthy donors and cancer patients. Profiled with immunoSEQ multiplex PCR; TCRdb holds only in-frame clones, not every one. Among approximately 150,000 clones listed, about nine tenths were seen once. Sequenced input: blood. These receptors were obtained from a man aged 25-40 years in good health.

This rearrangement joins TRBV6-2 or TRBV6-3 to TRBJ2-7; D remains unclear. The CDR3 has 14 residues. V was pared by 2 bases and J by 3 bases, with 11 bases between. Germline V gene sequence: CDR1 MNHEY, CDR2 SVGEGT. As DNA, the CDR3 is TGTGCCAGCAGTTACAGCCCACTTTACTACGAGCAGTACTTC. Translation: CASSYSPLYYEQYF.

The chain couples TRBV11-2 to TRBJ2-3, with 10 bases identical to TRBD2. This CDR3 region has 18 residues. Germline V gives CDR1 SGHAT, CDR2 FQNNGV. Losses at the gene ends were 5 bases for V and 0 bases for J; bases not matched to a gene: 11. CDR3 amino acids: CASSDPPGLAFSTDTQYF. The CDR3 nucleotides are TGTGCCAGCAGCGACCCTCCGGGACTAGCGTTTAGCACAGATACGCAGTATTTT.

The V call is TRBV25-1, the J call TRBJ1-6; D gene ambiguous. This CDR3 contains 14 residues. Germline values: CDR1 MGHDK, CDR2 SYGVNS. Trimming took off 11 bases at V and 7 bases at J, with 18 bases between the two ends. As DNA, the CDR3 is TGTGCCTCCTCGCCAGCGGCTTCGAATTCACCCCTCCACTTT. Translated, it gives CASSPAASNSPLHF. Combining the CDR3 with reference TRBV25-1 and TRBJ1-6 gives the whole variable domain EADIYQTPRYLVIGTGKKITLECSQTMGHDKMYWYQQDPGMELHLIHYSYGVNSTEKGDLSSESTVSRIRTEHFPLTLESARPSHTSQYLCASSPAASNSPLHFGNGTRLTVT.

The rearrangement uses TRBV5-1 and TRBJ2-5, with D uncertain. The V gene lost 0 bases and the J gene lost 2 bases, with 5 bases spanning the gap. Germline-derived CDR1 and CDR2 are SGHRS and YFSETQ. This CDR3 comprises 13 residues. CDR3: CASSLGGQETQYF. The DNA for the CDR3 is TGCGCCAGCAGCTTGGGGGGTCAAGAGACCCAGTACTTC.

The rearrangement uses TRBV7-8 and TRBJ1-3; no definite D call. CDR1 SGHVS and CDR2 FQNEAQ come from the germline V gene. V lost 7 bases to trimming and J lost 0 bases, with 16 bases between them. The CDR3 loop spans 16 amino acids. The chain's CDR3 is CASTTGRTNSGNTIYF. DNA of the CDR3: TGTGCCAGCACCACGGGGAGGACCAACTCTGGAAACACCATATATTTT.

The DNA for the CDR3 is TGTGCCAGCAGCCTCGCAGGACTAGCGGTCACCGGGGAGCTGTTTTTT. Protein: CASSLAGLAVTGELFF. This chain uses TRBV7-3 with TRBJ2-2, with 10 bases identical to TRBD2. Germline trimming cut 5 bases from V and 4 bases from J; bases unmatched to any gene: 7. CDR3 length equals 16 residues. CDR1 is SGHTA and CDR2 is FQGTGA in the germline V gene.

This chain joins TRBV19 and TRBJ2-1; no firm D call. CDR1 is LNHDA, CDR2 SQIVND, per germline (reference sequence). Trimming took off 1 base at V and 7 bases at J, with 8 bases between the two ends. The CDR3 consists of 13 residues. Here the CDR3 reads CASSIGPLNEQFF. The CDR3 coding sequence is TGTGCCAGTAGTATAGGCCCTCTGAATGAGCAGTTCTTC.

The DNA of the CDR3 is TGTGCCAGTAGTACACGACTAGCGGGAGCCTACGAGCAGTACTTC. The encoded protein is CASSTRLAGAYEQYF. V and J are TRBV19 and TRBJ2-7, with 12 bases identical to TRBD2. CDR1 is LNHDA and CDR2 is SQIVND in the germline V gene (reference sequence). V lost 4 bases, J lost 2 bases, and 3 bases stayed unmatched. The CDR3 length is 15 residues.

CDR3 coding DNA: TGCGCCAGCAGACCCCCTCAGCTAGGGGGTAATTCACCCCTCCACTTT. Residues: CASRPPQLGGNSPLHF. This sequence joins TRBV5-1 and TRBJ1-6; D perhaps matches TRBD1 (6 bases). CDR1 and CDR2 (germline): SGHRS, YFSETQ. This CDR3 comprises 16 residues. Trimming took 5 bases from V and 6 from J, leaving 18 bases between them. Complete variable domain (other parts from reference TRBV5-1 and TRBJ1-6): KAGVTQTPRYLIKTRGQQVTLSCSPISGHRSVSWYQQTPGQGLQFLFEYFSETQRNKGNFPGRFSGRQFSNSRSEMNVSTLELGDSALYLCASRPPQLGGNSPLHFGNGTRLTVT.

This sequence joins TRBV12-3 or TRBV12-4 and TRBJ2-3; 8 bases map to TRBD2. Germline trimming cut 6 bases from V and 10 bases from J; bases unmatched to any gene: 6. This CDR3 comprises 12 residues. CDR3 DNA: TGTGCCAGCAGCCCCGGACTAGCAGCGCAGTATTTT. Its translation is CASSPGLAAQYF.

This clone was seen a single time. V gene TRBV19 combines with J gene TRBJ1-2, with D maybe TRBD1 (6 bases). Germline values: CDR1 LNHDA, CDR2 SQIVND (reference sequence). The V end lost 6 bases, the J end lost 2 bases, and 16 bases lay between the germline ends. This CDR3 region has 15 residues. The CDR3 here is CASRKQGTTNYGYTF. The CDR3 DNA follows: TGTGCCAGTAGAAAACAGGGAACTACAAACTATGGCTACACCTTC. Drawing the rest from reference TRBV19 and TRBJ1-2, the complete variable domain is DGGITQSPKYLFRKEGQNVTLSCEQNLNHDAMYWYRQDPGQGLRLIYYSQIVNDFQKGDIAEGYSVSREKKESFPLTVTSAQKNPTAFYLCASRKQGTTNYGYTFGSGTRLTVV.

The chain combines TRBV7-3 with TRBJ1-6; no definite D call. The V gene's germline CDR1 is SGHTA and CDR2 FQGTGA. Trimming left V 1 base short and J 6 bases short, with 10 bases between. The CDR3 extends over 15 amino acids. This CDR3 reads CASSLRGKSNSPLHF. DNA of the CDR3: TGTGCCAGCAGCTTAAGAGGGAAAAGTAATTCACCCCTCCACTTT. The full variable domain, rest sourced from reference TRBV7-3 and TRBJ1-6, is GAGVSQTPSNKVTEKGKYVELRCDPISGHTALYWYRQSLGQGPEFLIYFQGTGAADDSGLPNDRFFAVRPEGSVSTLKIQRTERGDSAVYLCASSLRGKSNSPLHFGNGTRLTVT.

The chain employs TRBV7-3 and TRBJ2-1; D unresolved. The CDR3 loop spans 14 amino acids. Germline V gene sequence: CDR1 SGHTA, CDR2 FQGTGA. V lost 4 bases and J 3 bases, leaving 10 bases between the germline ends. CDR3 bases: TGTGCCAGCAGCTCCAACGGGTTCTACAATGAGCAGTTCTTC. Translated, it gives CASSSNGFYNEQFF.

This sequence joins TRBV7-9 and TRBJ1-4; D is unresolved. Germline V gene data show CDR1 as SEHNR and CDR2 as FQNEAQ (reference sequence). The CDR3 extends over 13 amino acids. V lost 1 base to trimming and J lost 7 bases, with 7 bases between them. CDR3 loop: CASSLGSGEKLFF. The CDR3 nucleotides read TGTGCCAGCAGCTTAGGTTCGGGTGAAAAACTGTTTTTT.

The chain links TRBV20-1 to TRBJ1-3, with unresolved D. Trimming removed 7 bases at V and 1 base at J, with 5 bases between. The V gene's germline CDR1 is DFQATT and CDR2 SNEGSKA (reference sequence). The CDR3 covers 11 residues. The CDR3 reads CSVNSGNTIYF. The CDR3 region has the DNA TGCAGTGTTAATTCTGGAAACACCATATATTTT.

The J gene is TRBJ1-5, the V gene TRBV3-1 (or the pseudogene TRBV3-2); unclear D gene. V lost 0 bases, J lost 3 bases, and 9 bases lay in between. Germline V CDR1 and CDR2: LGHDT, YNNKEL (reference sequence). The CDR3 spans 15 residues. CDR3 amino acids: CASSQESWNNQPQHF. CDR3 coding DNA: TGTGCCAGCAGCCAAGAATCTTGGAACAATCAGCCCCAGCATTTT.

In its sample, this clone was seen once. J is TRBJ1-5 and V is TRBV6-2 or TRBV6-3; TRBD1 is a possible D gene (5 bases). The length of the CDR3 is 14 residues. CDR1 and CDR2 (germline): MNHEY, SVGEGT. V lost 5 bases and J lost 4, with 12 bases in between. The CDR3 region has the DNA TGTGCCAGCAGTCCAGACAGTCGGAATCAGCCCCAGCATTTT. The encoded protein is CASSPDSRNQPQHF.

CDR3 region: CASSIRPWEMGTEAFF. CDR3 DNA: TGTGCCAGCAGCATTCGACCCTGGGAGATGGGCACTGAAGCTTTCTTT. This chain links TRBV9 with TRBJ1-1, with D hard to call. The germline V gene encodes CDR1 SGDLS and CDR2 YYNGEE. The CDR3 consists of 16 residues. The V end lost 4 bases, the J end lost 4 bases, and 20 bases lay between the germline ends.

This clone came up a few times. The CDR3, as DNA: TGTGCCACCAGTGACGGACAGGGGAACACCGGGGAGCTGTTTTTT. Translating gives CATSDGQGNTGELFF. This sequence joins TRBV24-1 and TRBJ2-2, with TRBD1 identical over 8 bases. V shed 4 bases, J shed 1 base, and the junction held 1 base outside the gene matches. The CDR3 totals 15 residues. Germline V gives CDR1 KGHDR, CDR2 SFDVKD.